Following are 3 T cell receptor beta chains from one sample sequenced in a study of cytomegalovirus exposure and HLA in healthy donors. Clones were read by immunoSEQ multiplex PCR, and TCRdb kept only the in-frame ones, dropping some. The table has around 300,000 clones, approximately 86% seen once; the top ten hold roughly 1.2%. Sequencing was performed on PBMCs. The receptors come from a woman in her thirties in good health and CMV-seropositive.

V and J are TRBV2 and TRBJ1-1; D possibly corresponds to TRBD1 (6 bases). Trimming removed 10 bases at V and 4 bases at J, with 16 bases between. Germline CDR1 is SNHLY and CDR2 is FYNNEI. The CDR3 is made up of 13 amino acids. The CDR3 sequence is CATEPNRATEAFF. For the CDR3, the DNA is TGTGCCACCGAACCAAACAGGGCCACTGAAGCTTTCTTT.

V usage is TRBV27 and J usage is TRBJ2-7; TRBD2 agrees at 11 bases. The CDR3 is 17 residues long. V lost 6 bases and J lost 6; bases outside the gene matches: 16. The germline V gene encodes CDR1 MNHEY and CDR2 SMNVEV (reference sequence). The CDR3 here is CASRGLAGATRHPEQYF. The CDR3 DNA sequence: TGTGCCAGCAGAGGACTAGCGGGTGCGACACGGCACCCCGAGCAGTACTTC.

The V gene is TRBV19, the J gene TRBJ2-7; no definite D call. The CDR3 has 14 amino acids. CDR1 LNHDA and CDR2 SQIVND come from the germline V gene (reference sequence). Trimming took 7 bases from V and 1 from J, leaving 14 bases between them. The CDR3 DNA reads TGTGCCAGTAAAAGGGCAGCCGAATCCTACGAGCAGTACTTC. Its protein is CASKRAAESYEQYF.